These T cell receptor beta chains were read from a single sample in a study of T-cell memory formation after mild COVID-19. TCRdb passed the 5' RACE reads through MiXCR, listing each CDR3 protein once. The sample records around 340,000 distinct CDR3 sequences, 10% to 15% being singletons. Sequencing was carried out using PBMCs or a T cell subset sorted from them (not recorded which). Receptor source: a man aged 18 to 29 who had mild COVID-19 (a few samples of this study predate the infection). Cell type and time point are not known. Both conserved end residues are part of each CDR3. Part of the rows lack a size; the others show once, few, many or a class for expanded clones.

j_call v_call clone_size cdr3_aa
TRBJ2-4 TRBV12-3/TRBV12-4 few CASSGPSYIQYF
TRBJ1-1 TRBV5-1 . CASSRRSNTEAFF
TRBJ2-4 TRBV7-9 few CASSRKTGIGKNIQYF
TRBJ2-5 TRBV4-1 . CASSQDRSGGETQYF
TRBJ2-1 TRBV7-2 few CASSFAQRRGALNEQFF
TRBJ1-1 TRBV10-3 . CAICEGGTGAFF
TRBJ2-5 TRBV4-3 few CASSQGGRQGQETQYF
TRBJ1-3 TRBV6-5 . CASRGLGGAGNTIYF
TRBJ2-2 TRBV7-9 few CASSLVRAYTGELFF
TRBJ1-2 TRBV7-2 few CASRGTGTNYTF
TRBJ2-1 TRBV29-1 many CSVEVGTGNEQFF
TRBJ2-3 TRBV6-5 many CASSSPSTDTQYF
TRBJ2-5 TRBV9 few CASSVAVSRGRETQYF
TRBJ1-5 TRBV28 few CASSLRDFSNQPQHF
TRBJ2-5 TRBV5-1 many CASSLTTTARETQYF
TRBJ2-7 TRBV12-3/TRBV12-4 . CASSIQQDSYEQYF
TRBJ2-1 TRBV4-3 few CASGPKAGAIEQFF
TRBJ1-2 TRBV18 few CASSPPGRDGNYGYTF
TRBJ2-3 TRBV15 . CATSSGGRSDTQYF
TRBJ2-1 TRBV3-1 few CASSHRLADEQFF
TRBJ2-5 TRBV11-2 . CASKGGGRETQYF
TRBJ2-7 TRBV3-1 . CASSQDGGYYEQYF
TRBJ2-3 TRBV9 . CASSIQGGTDTQYF
TRBJ1-5 TRBV10-2 . CASSGDRSNQPQHF
TRBJ2-3 TRBV7-6 many CASSSHTDTQYF
TRBJ2-1 TRBV7-3 few CASSAASYNEQFF
TRBJ1-2 TRBV11-1 few CASSRQATGNYGYTF
TRBJ1-6 TRBV5-1 . CASSPRGNTSPLHF
TRBJ2-7 TRBV6-6 . CASSTLDRPIPQYF
TRBJ2-1 TRBV3-1 . CASSQTGGYNEQFF
TRBJ2-7 TRBV30 . CAWTPLGTYEQYF
TRBJ2-7 TRBV6-2/TRBV6-3 . CASRDSIYEQYF
TRBJ1-2 TRBV12-3/TRBV12-4 many CASSLNYGYTF
TRBJ2-2 TRBV19 . CASNPGNTGELFF
TRBJ1-1 TRBV7-9 . CASSAKGDSFILTEAFF
TRBJ1-2 TRBV6-6 . CASHSTTNYGYTF